This TCR beta chain came from a study of vaccination effects on CD4 cells after COVID-19. A remark on this clone: The target antigen is unknown.

CDR3 length equals 15 residues. Germline V gene sequence: CDR1 MRHNA, CDR2 SNTAGT. With 2 bases removed from V and 0 bases from J, the gap between germline ends came to 9 bases. The culture ran for 10 days, and then CD4+ T cells were isolated. Assay used: immunoSEQ multiplex PCR; TCRdb lists only in-frame clones, some missing. The sample lists about 38,000 clones; roughly 87% were seen once. The clonotype originates from a human donor who received a COVID-19 vaccine. V is TRBV6-4 and J is TRBJ2-3; no definite D call. Material: CD4+ T cells from PBMCs cultured without peptide, obtained before COVID-19 vaccination. CDR3 DNA: TGTGCCAGCAGTGACCCCAACCTTAGCACAGATACGCAGTATTTT. It is translated as CASSDPNLSTDTQYF.